What follows is one T cell receptor beta chain and its context. The specificity of this receptor is unknown. Per-nucleotide qualities are absent, and no much larger clonotype sits a single base away. This specimen comes from a study of blood T cell repertoires in COVID-19 (dated by TCRdb to the early 2020s). Turning to the overall study: Collaborator samples came from the United States, Italy and Spain and covered acute and convalescent phases of COVID-19. A de-identified subject ID, COVID-19 status, age in years and sex were almost always included in the sample metadata. The prospective study material was composed of cDNA or gDNA derived from T cells, B-cell-depleted T cells, or PBMCs. Samples were obtained from the ongoing ImmuneRACE study (first 160 participants) and from some 1,300 subjects provided by 6 global collaborators. The repertoires were released in a freely available public database intended as a resource for research on the immune response to SARS-CoV-2. Where available, HLA class I and class II types were taken from metadata supplied by the sample provider and were not determined by assay-based typing. The dataset comprised deeply sampled blood TCRbeta repertoires from subjects exposed to, actively infected with, or recovered from COVID-19.

Broad study findings and their caveats: The quantity of clinical and demographic metadata differed by source and by participant and was supplied without curation.

The CDR3, cysteine through phenylalanine, is 16 amino acids long. Just CDR3 DNA is preserved here, 48 bases in frame from base 1. Compared with germline, V lacks 5 bases and J lacks 6 bases; bases without a gene match: 11. Via the germline V gene, CDR1 is MDHEN and CDR2 SYDVKM. One collaborating source in Seattle enrolled patients during active infection and followed them longitudinally through the course of disease. Whole blood was collected in K2EDTA tubes by collaborating institutions according to the institutions' own protocols. For TCRbeta analysis, collaborator samples were shipped as frozen whole blood, as isolated PBMCs, or as DNA extracted from either sample type. TCRbeta CDR3 regions were amplified from genomic DNA using the immunoSEQ Assay, a bias-controlled multiplex PCR. The paper's data handling went like this. Nucleated cell counts per sample were estimated from amplification of reference gene primers within the assay. To quantify the absolute abundance of each unique TCRbeta CDR3 rearrangement, sequence reads were collapsed and filtered. For each sample, productive Simpson clonality was calculated as the square root of Simpson's diversity index across productive rearrangements. TCRdb mirrors the immuneACCESS table, restricted to in-frame sequences. Some clones are absent from its copies; in checked studies, under half trace to an unresolved V gene, and the reason for the others is unknown. V, J and clone size derive from that table, while D and trimming were established from the DNA sequence. The sample includes 90,000 or so clones, with 90% observed a single time. 5% to 7% of the sample belongs to the ten largest clones.

The sequenced sample consisted of peripheral blood. Rearrangement joined TRBV28 to TRBJ1-4; the central 8 bases match TRBD1. The receptor was isolated from a young man with COVID-19, enrolled during active disease. The nucleotide sequence reads as follows: TGTGCCAGCAGTCCCCAGGACAGGGAAGATCATGAAAAACTGTTTTTT. This gives the protein CASSPQDREDHEKLFF.